This T cell receptor beta chain was sequenced in a study of beta chain features in type 1 diabetes. Background on the study: All of the samples together had 107,917,701 sorted cells examined.

Expressed TCRB transcripts got sequenced, as all isolated RNA was reverse transcribed. The read count averaged around 3.6 million across naive, central memory and regulatory T cell samples. The protocol was immunoSEQ multiplex PCR, while the TCRdb copy is restricted to in-frame clones and leaves out a portion. The profile covers 970,000 or so clones, with roughly 15% appearing a single time and 0.02% to 0.025% taken by the ten largest. This CDR3 contains 17 residues. Germline lookup yields CDR1 SGHTA and CDR2 FQGNSA. Trimming removed 1 base from V and 4 bases from J; junction bases left unmatched: 6. Study-wide findings and caveats: Cells carrying high TCR expression could end up over-represented when cDNA is sequenced. Within patients, naive, central memory and Treg TCRB repertoires seemed more similar than within healthy donors.

On this clone itself: What it binds is not known.

This TCR was sampled from a woman aged 18 to 35 in good health. The chain combines TRBV7-2 with TRBJ2-2; TRBD2 matches 10 bases. The specimen was naive CD4+ T cells from blood. The CDR3 reads CASSLVSLAGGTGELFF. For the CDR3, the DNA is TGTGCCAGCAGCTTAGTCTCATTAGCGGGAGGCACCGGGGAGCTGTTTTTT.